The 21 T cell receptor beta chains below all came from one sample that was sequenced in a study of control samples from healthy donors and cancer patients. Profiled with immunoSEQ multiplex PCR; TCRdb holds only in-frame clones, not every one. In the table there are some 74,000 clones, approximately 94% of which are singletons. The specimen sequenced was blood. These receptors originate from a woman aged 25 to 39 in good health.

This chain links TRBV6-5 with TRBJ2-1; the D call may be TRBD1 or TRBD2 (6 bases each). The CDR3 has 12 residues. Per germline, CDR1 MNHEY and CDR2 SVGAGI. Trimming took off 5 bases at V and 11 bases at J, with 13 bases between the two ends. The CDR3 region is CASSPVGGQQFF. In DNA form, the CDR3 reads TGTGCCAGCAGTCCCGTGGGGGGCCAGCAGTTCTTC.

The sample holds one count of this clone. Here the CDR3 DNA reads TGTGCCAGCAGCTTAGACAGCCAAGAGACCCAGTACTTC. This sequence encodes CASSLDSQETQYF. The genes are TRBV7-9 and TRBJ2-5; D not resolved. The V end was cut by 1 base, the J end by 1 base, with 4 bases between. CDR1 SEHNR and CDR2 FQNEAQ come from the germline V gene (reference sequence). CDR3 length: 13 residues.

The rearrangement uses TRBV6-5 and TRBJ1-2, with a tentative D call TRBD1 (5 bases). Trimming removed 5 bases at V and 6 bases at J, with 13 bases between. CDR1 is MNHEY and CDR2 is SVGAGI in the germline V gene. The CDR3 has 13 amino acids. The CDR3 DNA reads TGTGCCAGCAGTCGCGGGACTTGGGATGGCTACACCTTC. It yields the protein CASSRGTWDGYTF.

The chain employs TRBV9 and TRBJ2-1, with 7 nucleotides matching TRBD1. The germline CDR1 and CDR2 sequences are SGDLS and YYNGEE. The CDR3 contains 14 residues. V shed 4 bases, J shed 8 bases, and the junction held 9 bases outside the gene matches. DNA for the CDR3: TGTGCCAGCAGCAACAGACAGGGCGTAGATGAGCAGTTCTTC. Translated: CASSNRQGVDEQFF.

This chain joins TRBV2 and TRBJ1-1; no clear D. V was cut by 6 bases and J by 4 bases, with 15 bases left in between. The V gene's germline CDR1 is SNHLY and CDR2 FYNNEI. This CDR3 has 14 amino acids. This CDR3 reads CASRADGFPTEAFF. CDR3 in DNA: TGTGCCAGCAGAGCGGACGGTTTTCCCACTGAAGCTTTCTTT.

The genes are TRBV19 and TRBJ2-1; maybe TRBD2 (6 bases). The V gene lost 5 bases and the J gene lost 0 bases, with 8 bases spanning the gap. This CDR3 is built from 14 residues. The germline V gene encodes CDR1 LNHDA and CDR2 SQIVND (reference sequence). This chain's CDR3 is CASSAGSSYNEQFF. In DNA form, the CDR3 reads TGTGCCAGTAGTGCCGGGAGCTCCTACAATGAGCAGTTCTTC.

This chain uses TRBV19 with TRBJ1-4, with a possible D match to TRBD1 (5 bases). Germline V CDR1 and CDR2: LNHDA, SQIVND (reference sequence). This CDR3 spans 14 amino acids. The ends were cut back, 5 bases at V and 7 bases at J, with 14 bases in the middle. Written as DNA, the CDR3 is TGTGCCAGTAGTTTCTCGGGAGGGGTTGAAAAACTGTTTTTT. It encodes CASSFSGGVEKLFF.

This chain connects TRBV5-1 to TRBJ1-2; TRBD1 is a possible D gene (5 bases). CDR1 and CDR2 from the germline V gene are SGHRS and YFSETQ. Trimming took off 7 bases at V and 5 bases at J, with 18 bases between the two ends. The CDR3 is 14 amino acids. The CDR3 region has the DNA TGCGCCAGCGCACCCTCCCAGGGTGAATATGGCTACACCTTC. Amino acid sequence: CASAPSQGEYGYTF.

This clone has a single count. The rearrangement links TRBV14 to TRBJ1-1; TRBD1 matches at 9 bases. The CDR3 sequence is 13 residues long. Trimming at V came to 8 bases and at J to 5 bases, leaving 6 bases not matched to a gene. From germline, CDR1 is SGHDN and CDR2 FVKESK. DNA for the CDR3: TGTGCCAGCGGGACAGGGCCGGGGACTGAAGCTTTCTTT. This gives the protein CASGTGPGTEAFF. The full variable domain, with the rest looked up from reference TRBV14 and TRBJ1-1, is EAGVTQFPSHSVIEKGQTVTLRCDPISGHDNLYWYRRVMGKEIKFLLHFVKESKQDESGMPNNRFLAERTGGTYSTLKVQPAELEDSGVYFCASGTGPGTEAFFGQGTRLTVV.

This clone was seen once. Here the CDR3 reads CASSPPERGTEAFF. CDR3 nucleotides: TGTGCCAGCTCACCCCCGGAGCGGGGCACTGAAGCTTTCTTT. The chain uses TRBV18 and TRBJ1-1; D not certain. Germline-derived CDR1 and CDR2 are KGHSH and LQKENI. The CDR3 runs 14 residues. V lost 3 bases and J lost 4, with 12 bases in between.

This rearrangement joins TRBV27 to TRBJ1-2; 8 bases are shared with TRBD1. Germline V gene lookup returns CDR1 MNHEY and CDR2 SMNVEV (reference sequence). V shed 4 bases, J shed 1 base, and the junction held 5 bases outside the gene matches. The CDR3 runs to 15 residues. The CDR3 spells CASSSWTGLNYGYTF. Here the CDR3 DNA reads TGTGCCAGCAGTTCCTGGACAGGGCTTAACTATGGCTACACCTTC.

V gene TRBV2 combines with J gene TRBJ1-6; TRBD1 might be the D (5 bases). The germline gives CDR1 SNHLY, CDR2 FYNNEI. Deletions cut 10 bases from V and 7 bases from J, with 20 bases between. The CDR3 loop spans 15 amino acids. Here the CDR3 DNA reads TGTGCCACCGCCCCTACGGACACGGGAAATTCACCCCTCCACTTT. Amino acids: CATAPTDTGNSPLHF.

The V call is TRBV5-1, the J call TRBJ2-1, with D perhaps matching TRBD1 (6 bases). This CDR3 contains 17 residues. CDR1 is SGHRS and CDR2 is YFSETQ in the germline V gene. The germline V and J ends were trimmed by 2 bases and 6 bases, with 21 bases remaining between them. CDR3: CASSLGHRDVKVNEQFF. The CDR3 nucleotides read TGCGCCAGCAGCTTAGGTCACAGGGACGTAAAGGTCAATGAGCAGTTCTTC.

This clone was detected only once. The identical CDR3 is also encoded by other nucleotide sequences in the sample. The DNA for the CDR3 is TGTGCCAGCAGTTTATCGCCCTATCAGCCCCAGCATTTT. Translating it yields CASSLSPYQPQHF. This chain links TRBV27 with TRBJ1-5; no definite D call. The CDR3 consists of 13 residues. Trimming removed 0 bases at V and 5 bases at J, with 5 bases between. CDR1 and CDR2 (germline): MNHEY, SMNVEV (reference sequence).

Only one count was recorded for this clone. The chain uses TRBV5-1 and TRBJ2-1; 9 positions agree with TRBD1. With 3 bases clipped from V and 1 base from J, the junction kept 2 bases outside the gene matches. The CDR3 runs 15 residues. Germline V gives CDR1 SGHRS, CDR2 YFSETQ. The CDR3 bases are TGCGCCAGCAGCTCCGGACAGGGGTCCTACAATGAGCAGTTCTTC. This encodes CASSSGQGSYNEQFF.

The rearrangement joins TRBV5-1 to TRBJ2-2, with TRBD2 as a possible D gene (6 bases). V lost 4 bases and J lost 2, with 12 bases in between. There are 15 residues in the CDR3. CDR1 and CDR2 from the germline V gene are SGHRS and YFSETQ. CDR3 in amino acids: CASSRLELNTGELFF. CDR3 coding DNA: TGCGCCAGCAGCCGACTAGAACTAAACACCGGGGAGCTGTTTTTT.

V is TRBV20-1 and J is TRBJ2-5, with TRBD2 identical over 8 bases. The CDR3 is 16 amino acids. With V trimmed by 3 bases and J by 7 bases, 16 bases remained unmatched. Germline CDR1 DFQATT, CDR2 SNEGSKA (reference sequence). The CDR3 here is CSASPRFAGGPGTQYF. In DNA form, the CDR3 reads TGCAGTGCTAGTCCCCGATTTGCGGGGGGTCCGGGGACCCAGTACTTC.

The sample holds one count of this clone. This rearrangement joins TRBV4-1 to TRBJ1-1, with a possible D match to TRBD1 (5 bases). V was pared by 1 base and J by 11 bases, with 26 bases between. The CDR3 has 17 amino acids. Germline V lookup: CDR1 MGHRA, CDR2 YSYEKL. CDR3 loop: CASSQGLTSGRVYQAFF. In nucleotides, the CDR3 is TGCGCCAGCAGCCAAGGGTTGACATCCGGCAGGGTTTATCAGGCTTTCTTT.

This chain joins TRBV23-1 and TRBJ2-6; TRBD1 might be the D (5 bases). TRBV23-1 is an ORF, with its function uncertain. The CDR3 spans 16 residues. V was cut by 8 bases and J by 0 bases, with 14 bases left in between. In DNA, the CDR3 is TGCGCCAGCCACCCAGGGCCGAACTCTGGGGCCAACGTCCTGACTTTC. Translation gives CASHPGPNSGANVLTF.

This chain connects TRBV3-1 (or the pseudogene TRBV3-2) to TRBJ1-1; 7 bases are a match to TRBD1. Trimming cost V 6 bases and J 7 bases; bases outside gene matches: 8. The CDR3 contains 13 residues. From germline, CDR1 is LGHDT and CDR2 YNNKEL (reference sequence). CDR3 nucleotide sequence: TGTGCCAGCAGTCCGAATACAGGGGTTGAAGCTTTCTTT. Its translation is CASSPNTGVEAFF.

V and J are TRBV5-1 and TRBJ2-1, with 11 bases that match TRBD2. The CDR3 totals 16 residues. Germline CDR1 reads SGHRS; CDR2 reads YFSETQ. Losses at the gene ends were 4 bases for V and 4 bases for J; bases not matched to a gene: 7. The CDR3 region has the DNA TGCGCCAGCAGCCCGAGACTAGCGGGGTCATACAATGAGCAGTTCTTC. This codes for CASSPRLAGSYNEQFF.